This T cell receptor beta chain was retrieved from a study of a mutant IDH1 vaccine in newly diagnosed glioma. TCRdb keeps only in-frame clones here, not all; method: immunoSEQ multiplex PCR. Of about 30,000 clones listed, roughly 80% are singletons. Germline values: CDR1 LNHDA, CDR2 SQIVND (reference sequence). The V and J ends lost 4 bases and 9 bases respectively, with 12 bases between them. CDR3 size: 13 residues. The time point: week 5, during vaccination. One vaccine dose held 300 ug of mutant IDH1 20-mer peptide and came with topical imiquimod. A note on this clone: Its antigen remains unidentified.

The origin of this receptor is a man aged 25 to 40 with glioma. The chain couples TRBV19 to TRBJ2-2, with D perhaps given as TRBD1 or TRBD2 (5 bases each). This specimen consisted of PBMCs, obtained from a glioma patient whose treatment included an IDH1 peptide vaccine. The CDR3 region has the DNA TGTGCCAGTAGTACCAAGAGGGGCTGGGAGCTGTTTTTT. This translates into CASSTKRGWELFF.